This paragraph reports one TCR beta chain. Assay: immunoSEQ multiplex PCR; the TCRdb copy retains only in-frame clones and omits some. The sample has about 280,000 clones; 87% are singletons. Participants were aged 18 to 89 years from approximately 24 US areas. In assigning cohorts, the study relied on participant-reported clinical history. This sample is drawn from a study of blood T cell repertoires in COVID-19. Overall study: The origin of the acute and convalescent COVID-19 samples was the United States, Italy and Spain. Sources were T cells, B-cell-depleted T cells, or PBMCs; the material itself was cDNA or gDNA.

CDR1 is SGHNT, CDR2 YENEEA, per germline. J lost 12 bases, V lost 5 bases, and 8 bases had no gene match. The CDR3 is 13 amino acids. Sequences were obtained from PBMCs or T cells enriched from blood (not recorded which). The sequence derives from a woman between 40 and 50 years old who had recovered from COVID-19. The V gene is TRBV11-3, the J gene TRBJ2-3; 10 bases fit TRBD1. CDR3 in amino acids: CASSLDRGPTQYF. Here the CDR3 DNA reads TGTGCCAGCAGCCTCGACAGGGGGCCTACCCAGTATTTT.